This entry lists 15 T cell receptor beta chains sequenced from one sample in a study of human T cells and chemical hapten exposure (dated by TCRdb to the early 2020s). The time point label on this specimen signifies: patch test 1, 2 weeks after DPC sensitization. The treatment or condition tag for this specimen amounts to: therapeutic diphenylcyclopropenone sensitization with weekly scalp DPC. The library was built by means of RACE. For sequencing, a NextSeq 500 was employed. The raw public reads went through TCRdb reprocessing: fastp at Q25, MiXCR clone calling, in-frame beta chains kept. All rows with the same CDR3 protein become a single entry with the most common DNA and genes. The sample data list about 380,000 distinct CDR3 sequences, and 4% to 5.5% of these were observed just once. The ten most abundant clones make up over 2% of the sample. Sequencing was performed on whole blood, taken in connection with sensitization to the hapten diphenylcyclopropenone (DPC). Every receptor here comes from a woman in her fifties or sixties with alopecia areata. Some clones in this sample may be carry-over from other donors' samples.

The table lists this clonotype with many counts. The chain recombines TRBV10-3 with TRBJ2-7; D is undetermined. Germline V gene lookup returns CDR1 ENHRY and CDR2 SYGVKD. This CDR3 comprises 13 residues. V gave up 4 bases and J gave up 2 bases, with 9 bases separating them. The CDR3: CAISGGGTYEQYF. DNA for the CDR3: TGTGCCATCAGTGGGGGTGGTACCTACGAGCAGTACTTC.

This clonotype was counted ten times or more. The rearrangement joins TRBV6-1 to TRBJ2-2, with TRBD1 identical over 10 bases. The CDR3 length is 15 residues. The ends lost 6 bases at V and 8 bases at J; junction bases unmatched: 9. Germline V gene data show CDR1 as MNHNS and CDR2 as SASEGT. The CDR3 spells CASRQTGGASGELFF. CDR3 DNA: TGTGCCAGCAGACAGACAGGGGGCGCCTCTGGGGAGCTGTTTTTT.

This clonotype was observed at least ten times. The genes are TRBV29-1 and TRBJ1-4; tentative D call: TRBD1 (5 bases). V lost 4 bases and J 5 bases, leaving 14 bases between the germline ends. This CDR3 region has 14 residues. Germline values: CDR1 SQVTM, CDR2 ANQGSEA. CDR3: CSVAGVLGNEKLFF. The DNA of the CDR3 is TGCAGCGTTGCGGGGGTCCTCGGAAATGAAAAACTGTTTTTT.

This clonotype was recorded many times. The chain couples TRBV6-5 to TRBJ2-6; D is undetermined. Germline values: CDR1 MNHEY, CDR2 SVGAGI. Trimming removed 5 bases from V and 3 bases from J, with 8 bases in between. The length of the CDR3 is 14 residues. CDR3 nucleotides: TGTGCCAGCAGTCCTCATCTTGGGGCCAACGTCCTGACTTTC. Translation gives CASSPHLGANVLTF.

This clonotype was seen many times. The chain links TRBV29-1 to TRBJ1-1; D not resolved. Trimming pared 5 bases from V and 0 bases from J, leaving 10 bases between. Per germline, CDR1 SQVTM and CDR2 ANQGSEA. The CDR3 consists of 13 residues. The CDR3: CSVRDGMNTEAFF. DNA of the CDR3: TGCAGCGTTCGAGACGGAATGAACACTGAAGCTTTCTTT.

This clonotype showed up many times. This chain uses TRBV20-1 with TRBJ2-6; TRBD1 matches at 10 bases. This CDR3 is 18 amino acids long. From germline, CDR1 is DFQATT and CDR2 SNEGSKA (reference sequence). The ends lost 6 bases at V and 0 bases at J; junction bases unmatched: 11. CDR3 nucleotide sequence: TGCAGTGCGGTGTCCGGGACAGGGGAGAACTCTGGGGCCAACGTCCTGACTTTC. It specifies CSAVSGTGENSGANVLTF.

This clonotype was seen more than once but under ten times. Here the CDR3 reads CASKNLRGRNQPQHF. The DNA of the CDR3 is TGTGCCAGCAAAAACCTCAGGGGGCGCAATCAGCCCCAGCATTTT. The chain has TRBV28 and TRBJ1-5; 8 positions agree with TRBD1. J was trimmed by 2 bases and V by 7 bases; bases with no gene match: 7. This CDR3 spans 15 amino acids. Per the germline V gene, CDR1 is MDHEN and CDR2 is SYDVKM.

J is TRBJ2-2 and V is TRBV10-3; D is tentatively TRBD1 or TRBD2 (5 bases each). The germline gives CDR1 ENHRY, CDR2 SYGVKD. The length of the CDR3 is 16 residues. Trimming shortened V by 6 bases and J by 4 bases, and 18 bases separated the two germline ends. In nucleotides, the CDR3 is TGTGCCATCAGGCCCCAAAGAGGGGTAGGCACCGGGGAGCTGTTTTTT. Translating it yields CAIRPQRGVGTGELFF.

This clonotype showed up many times. The CDR3 loop reads CASRSGLAVRTDTQYF. The CDR3 coding sequence is TGTGCCAGCAGATCGGGACTAGCGGTTCGCACAGATACGCAGTATTTT. The V gene is TRBV6-5, the J gene TRBJ2-3; 11 bases agree with TRBD2. CDR3 length equals 16 residues. The germline CDR1 and CDR2 sequences are MNHEY and SVGAGI. Trimming at V came to 6 bases and at J to 1 base, leaving 6 bases not matched to a gene.

The genes are TRBV12-5 and TRBJ2-3; TRBD2 matches at 7 bases. This CDR3 comprises 15 residues. J lost 2 bases, V lost 6 bases, and 8 bases had no gene match. The germline gives CDR1 LGHNT, CDR2 FRNRAP. CDR3 region: CASGPVGGNTDTQYF. CDR3 nucleotides: TGTGCTAGTGGCCCCGTCGGGGGGAACACAGATACGCAGTATTTT.

This clonotype appeared many times. The genes are TRBV28 and TRBJ1-1; a weak D match, TRBD1 (5 bases). In germline, CDR1 is MDHEN, CDR2 SYDVKM. V lost 4 bases and J 6 bases, leaving 9 bases between the germline ends. This CDR3 is 12 amino acids long. The CDR3 nucleotides are TGTGCCAGCAGTTCGACGGGGCCTGAAGCTTTCTTT. It codes for CASSSTGPEAFF. Filled out from reference TRBV28 and TRBJ1-1, the complete variable domain reads DVKVTQSSRYLVKRTGEKVFLECVQDMDHENMFWYRQDPGLGLRLIYFSYDVKMKEKGDIPEGYSVSREKKERFSLILESASTNQTSMYLCASSSTGPEAFFGQGTRLTVV.

This clonotype has ten or more counts. The gene calls are TRBV24-1 and TRBJ2-3, with 7 bases lining up with TRBD2. V shed 5 bases and J 4 bases; nucleotides not matched to a gene: 5. The CDR3 consists of 14 residues. CDR1 KGHDR and CDR2 SFDVKD come from the germline V gene. The CDR3 DNA follows: TGTGCCACCAGTGCGGAGGGAGGGGCAGATACGCAGTATTTT. Its translation is CATSAEGGADTQYF.

A word on this clonotype: An end of the junction differs from the germline gene, which may be a read error. V gene TRBV7-2 combines with J gene TRBJ2-7; D not resolved. This CDR3 has 14 residues. Per germline, CDR1 SGHTA and CDR2 FQGNSA. CDR3 in DNA: TGTGCCAGCAGCCCTACTACCATATCCTTCGAGCAGTACTTC. Protein sequence: CASSPTTISFEQYF.

A few counts support this clonotype. The chain couples TRBV21-1 to TRBJ2-1. TRBV21-1 is noted as a pseudogene. This CDR3 is built from 14 residues. The CDR3 DNA sequence: TGTGCCAGCAGCAAAGTCGAGACCCACAATGAGCAGTTCTTC. Protein: CASSKVETHNEQFF.

The chain links TRBV5-1 to TRBJ2-7; 10 bases are a match to TRBD2. The V gene end was trimmed by 4 bases and the J gene end by 3 bases; junction bases not matched to a gene: 4. CDR3 length equals 14 residues. Looked up from germline, CDR1 is SGHRS and CDR2 is YFSETQ. Here the CDR3 reads CASSTGTSDYEQYF. The CDR3, as DNA: TGCGCCAGCAGCACCGGGACTAGCGACTACGAGCAGTACTTC. Variable domain in full (rest from reference TRBV5-1 and TRBJ2-7): KAGVTQTPRYLIKTRGQQVTLSCSPISGHRSVSWYQQTPGQGLQFLFEYFSETQRNKGNFPGRFSGRQFSNSRSEMNVSTLELGDSALYLCASSTGTSDYEQYFGPGTRLTVT.